A selection of T cell receptor beta chains follows, all from one sample in a study of blood T cells in healthy people across ages. TCRdb called the 5' RACE reads again in MiXCR, with one record for every CDR3 protein. Of hundreds of thousands of distinct CDR3 sequences listed, 40% to 55% are singletons. Sequenced sample: blood. The receptors were sampled from a man older than 75 in good health. The conserved cysteine and the conserved F or W are not part of the CDR3 here.

j_gene | v_gene | CDR3aa
- | TRBV7-3 | ASSSPTGISYEQY
TRBJ2-1 | TRBV6-6 | ASSWSPRNEQF
TRBJ2-3 | TRBV7-3 | ASSAQYSGSADTQY
TRBJ2-5 | TRBV10-1 | ASSEGLAGETQY
TRBJ2-7 | TRBV20-1 | SASLGQHYEQY
TRBJ2-4 | TRBV20-1 | SAGARGLAKNIQY
TRBJ2-4 | TRBV5-5 | ASSSSLLEQY
TRBJ1-2 | TRBV20-1 | SATGTGIEGYT
TRBJ2-3 | TRBV6-6 | ASISRGGSTDTQY
TRBJ2-1 | TRBV7-9 | ASSLGTSGRADEQF
TRBJ2-5 | TRBV5-1 | ASSLTGTGEETQY
TRBJ2-1 | TRBV13 | ASSLGAGGAGTYNEQF
TRBJ2-7 | TRBV29-1 | SVEDPVRNYEQY
TRBJ2-1 | TRBV5-1 | ASSLTGSSYNEQF
TRBJ2-2 | TRBV11-2 | ASSFAGTGRNGELF
TRBJ1-2 | TRBV4-1 | ASSQPGGVRGGYT
TRBJ1-5 | TRBV27 | ASRFDSNQPQH
TRBJ2-2 | TRBV6-6 | ASSYPTSGRAGELF
TRBJ2-2 | TRBV9 | ASSWTSDNTGELF
TRBJ1-1 | TRBV20-1 | SARWTENTEAF
TRBJ2-7 | TRBV28 | ASSTYSSSYEQY
TRBJ2-1 | TRBV5-1 | ASSSFRDRNNEQF
TRBJ2-2 | TRBV3-1 | ASSPMDRGSGELF
TRBJ2-4 | TRBV19 | ASSTRESRKNIQY
TRBJ2-1 | TRBV20-1 | SARGRTSGINSYNEQF
TRBJ1-5 | TRBV20-1 | SAGGQESNQPQH
TRBJ2-7 | TRBV5-1 | ASSPRASSTYEQY
TRBJ2-1 | TRBV11-1 | ASSPDSVYNEQF
TRBJ2-1 | TRBV28 | ASRAGTPYNEQF
TRBJ2-7 | TRBV7-8 | ASSPRDEQY
TRBJ1-2 | TRBV2 | ASSENRSNYGYT
TRBJ1-6 | TRBV20-1 | SAPDRGSNSPLH
TRBJ2-3 | TRBV4-3 | ASSQVAGGSTDTQY
TRBJ2-7 | TRBV4-2 | ASSQDRGPRGYEQY
TRBJ1-5 | TRBV6-6 | ASSYGPYRASNQPQH
TRBJ2-2 | TRBV20-1 | SANSGRGTGELF
TRBJ2-1 | TRBV29-1 | SSWDRGYNEQF
- | TRBV5-1 | ASSLAGDPRHEQY
TRBJ2-5 | TRBV29-1 | SVAEGARGETQY
TRBJ2-5 | TRBV6-2/TRBV6-3 | ASSSLAGGVQETQY